This note documents a single TCR beta chain sequence. Its antigen remains unknown. Additional DNA sequences in this sample encode the identical CDR3. Only in-frame clones appear in the TCRdb table, and some are missing; sequencing was by immunoSEQ multiplex PCR. This table has 1 million to 1.3 million clones, 75% to 80% appearing once. Germline lookup yields CDR1 MDHEN and CDR2 SYDVKM. The CDR3 contains 14 residues. Trimming shortened V by 5 bases and J by 0 bases, and 8 bases separated the two germline ends. The source of the sample is a study of shared clonotypes between healthy human individuals. Study-level findings and limits: In having few donors, the study represented limited genetic and exposure-history diversity.

The CD4+ fraction was divided into a CD45RA+ naive subset and a CD45RA-negative memory subset. The clonotype was recovered from a man aged 18 to 29 in good health. Some clones in this sample may be carry-over from other donors' samples. The sample taken for sequencing was memory CD4+ T cells from PBMCs. Subset denoted: CD45RA-negative fraction. J is TRBJ2-1 and V is TRBV28; possible D gene TRBD2, 5 bases. For the CDR3, the DNA is TGTGCCAGCAGTCCGGCGGGCTCCTACAATGAGCAGTTCTTC. It yields the protein CASSPAGSYNEQFF.